This entry lists 10 T cell receptor beta chains sequenced from one sample in a study of blood T cell repertoires in COVID-19. Using immunoSEQ multiplex PCR, the repertoire was profiled, and TCRdb retains in-frame clones only, with some absent. The sample contains 250,000 to 300,000 clones, around 82% of which appear only once. Specimen: PBMCs or T cells enriched from blood (not recorded which). The receptors originated from a man over 45 who had recovered from COVID-19.

The V and J genes are TRBV7-9 and TRBJ2-1, with TRBD2 matching 11 bases. J lost 7 bases, V lost 4 bases, and 6 bases had no gene match. CDR1 and CDR2 from the germline V gene are SEHNR and FQNEAQ (reference sequence). The CDR3 is made up of 15 amino acids. CDR3 in DNA: TGTGCCAGCAGCTGGTTAGCGGGGGGGCCTAATGAGCAGTTCTTC. Residues: CASSWLAGGPNEQFF.

V and J are TRBV6-1 and TRBJ1-1; weak D call: TRBD1 (6 bases). The CDR3 covers 17 residues. Germline values: CDR1 MNHNS, CDR2 SASEGT. Trimming removed 1 base from V and 1 base from J, with 16 bases in between. In DNA form, the CDR3 reads TGTGCCAGCAGTGAAGAGACGGGGGGCGTAAGGAACACTGAAGCTTTCTTT. Its protein is CASSEETGGVRNTEAFF.

The rearrangement joins TRBV28 to TRBJ2-1; 9 bases match TRBD2. Germline V gene data show CDR1 as MDHEN and CDR2 as SYDVKM. The CDR3 covers 18 residues. V dropped 8 bases and J dropped 4; count of bases not matched to a gene: 18. The CDR3 spells CASSISGSLGVTYNEQFF. CDR3 bases: TGTGCCAGCTCGATTAGCGGGAGTCTCGGGGTTACGTACAATGAGCAGTTCTTC.

This clone was detected a few times. V usage is TRBV7-3 and J usage is TRBJ2-7; the match to TRBD2 covers 9 bases. The CDR3 extends over 14 amino acids. The V gene's germline CDR1 is SGHTA and CDR2 FQGTGA. V lost 5 bases, J lost 2 bases, and 4 bases stayed unmatched. CDR3: CASSPVAGAYEQYF. The CDR3 nucleotides read TGTGCCAGCAGCCCGGTAGCGGGAGCCTACGAGCAGTACTTC.

The sample holds one count of this clone. V usage is TRBV28 and J usage is TRBJ2-3, with D perhaps TRBD2 (5 bases). V shed 6 bases and J shed 4 bases, with 14 bases lying between them. The CDR3 extends over 14 amino acids. Germline-derived CDR1 and CDR2 are MDHEN and SYDVKM. The CDR3 loop reads CASSLSGEADTQYF. The CDR3 nucleotides are TGTGCCAGCAGCCTCAGCGGCGAGGCAGATACGCAGTATTTT.

The rearrangement uses TRBV6-5 and TRBJ1-2, with a possible D match to TRBD1 (5 bases). The CDR3 loop spans 15 amino acids. V gave up 0 bases and J gave up 10 bases, with 18 bases separating them. Germline lookup yields CDR1 MNHEY and CDR2 SVGAGI. The chain's CDR3 is CASSYSSGLISSYTF. The CDR3, as DNA: TGTGCCAGCAGTTACTCTTCGGGACTGATTAGTTCCTACACCTTC.

The CDR3 coding sequence is TGTGCCAGTAGCTCAGCGGGCTCTGGAAACACCATATATTTT. It yields the protein CASSSAGSGNTIYF. This rearrangement joins TRBV19 to TRBJ1-3; D is ambiguous. Germline lookup yields CDR1 LNHDA and CDR2 SQIVND (reference sequence). Trimming removed 6 bases from V and 0 bases from J, with 9 bases in between. The CDR3 covers 14 residues.

The chain recombines TRBV3-1 (or the pseudogene TRBV3-2) with TRBJ2-7, with TRBD1 matching over 9 bases. This CDR3 has 13 residues. The germline V gene has CDR1 LGHDT and CDR2 YNNKEL (reference sequence). The trim removed 9 bases at V and 7 bases at J, leaving 10 bases unmatched. CDR3 coding DNA: TGTGCCAGTGGAGGGGGACAGGGATATGAGCAGTACTTC. Translated: CASGGGQGYEQYF.

This sequence joins TRBV19 and TRBJ1-2, with D unresolved. Per germline, CDR1 LNHDA and CDR2 SQIVND (reference sequence). The CDR3 is 15 residues long. V lost 3 bases, J lost 5 bases, and 16 bases lay in between. The CDR3 sequence: CASSIRLGERYGYTF. The CDR3 coding sequence is TGTGCCAGTAGTATTAGGCTCGGGGAAAGGTATGGCTACACCTTC.

This chain joins TRBV6-4 and TRBJ2-1; TRBD2 aligns across 14 bases. Germline CDR1 reads MRHNA; CDR2 reads SNTAGT. V lost 2 bases, J lost 9 bases, and 3 bases stayed unmatched. The length of the CDR3 is 15 residues. CDR3 nucleotides: TGTGCCAGCAGTGACGGGACTAGCGGGGGTGGTGAGCAGTTCTTC. Encoded protein: CASSDGTSGGGEQFF.